This TCR beta chain was sequenced for a study of blood T cells in healthy people across ages. J lost 11 bases, V lost 4 bases, and 14 bases had no gene match. Germline V CDR1 and CDR2: SGDLS, YYNGEE. The CDR3 covers 14 residues. Through a sample-barcoded 5' primer and a J-beta primer mix, a second PCR was run for roughly 6 to 12 cycles. TCRdb processed the 5' RACE reads anew with MiXCR; each CDR3 protein has one entry. The sample consists of about a million distinct CDR3 sequences, roughly two fifths of them appearing once. This sequence originates from a man aged 18 to 30 in good health. V is TRBV9 and J is TRBJ2-5, with 7 bases fitting TRBD1. The specimen was blood. Here the CDR3 reads CASSLYNRGDEQYF. The CDR3 DNA is TGTGCCAGCAGCCTATACAACAGGGGCGATGAGCAGTACTTC.